This T cell receptor beta chain derives from a study of T cell responses to AZD1222 COVID-19 vaccine. This clone was detected once. The junction differs from germline at one of its ends, possibly a read error. The CDR3 sequence is 17 residues long. CDR1 and CDR2 from the germline V gene are SSHAT and FNYEAQ (reference sequence). Assay used: immunoSEQ multiplex PCR; TCRdb lists only in-frame clones, some missing. The sample has about 140,000 clones, 70% to 90% seen once; the top ten hold 4.7%. Material: peripheral blood, obtained on day 0 of AZD1222 vaccination. The receptor's source is an adult in good health. V gene TRBV7-7 combines with J gene TRBJ2-1; TRBD2 agrees at 9 bases. The CDR3 reads CASSLGVRREGNNEQFF. The CDR3 DNA reads as TGTGCTAGCAGCTTGGGGGTAAGGCGGGAGGGGAACAATGAGCAGTTCTTC.